This T cell receptor (beta chain) was captured in a study of blood T cell repertoires in COVID-19. Study information: The United States, Italy and Spain supplied acute and convalescent COVID-19 samples. PBMCs, B-cell-depleted T cells, or T cells provided the cDNA or gDNA that made up the material.

Each participant's cohort was designated according to participant-reported clinical history. Recovered participants had two consecutive negative NP/OP PCR tests, healthcare professional clearance, or symptom resolution. Generated by immunoSEQ multiplex PCR, the TCRdb table keeps only in-frame clones and is missing some. The sample records 310,000 or so clones, 70% to 90% being singletons. V dropped 5 bases and J dropped 0; count of bases not matched to a gene: 3. Germline CDR1 MGHRA, CDR2 YSYEKL. The CDR3 is made up of 16 amino acids. The sequence came from a woman in her thirties or forties who had recovered from COVID-19. The V gene is TRBV4-1, the J gene TRBJ2-2, with 10 bases that match TRBD2. The sequenced material came from PBMCs or T cells enriched from blood (not recorded which). The DNA of the CDR3 is TGCGCCAGCAGCGGGACTAGCGTCGCGAACACCGGGGAGCTGTTTTTT. Translated, it gives CASSGTSVANTGELFF.